Listed below are T cell receptor beta chains from one sample, sequenced in a study of persistence of HIV-infected CD4 T cells. The antigens these receptors bind are not known. Assay: immunoSEQ multiplex PCR; the TCRdb copy retains only in-frame clones and omits some. The table lists 46,000 or so clones, 75% to 85% of them singletons, with under 3.5% in the top ten. The sequencing used CD4+ T cells sorted from PBMCs after 18-hour stimulation, collected from a patient who received antiretroviral therapy. The receptor set was obtained from an adult man with HIV who was CMV-seropositive. Each CDR3 is given with its conserved first and last residue.

v_call cdr3_aa
TRBV7-9 CASSLAGAGGQEAFF
TRBV27 CASSLYPGLAGVGYNEQFF
TRBV5-8 CASTRYNEQFF
TRBV5-4 CASSLEDGYTF
TRBV5-1 CASSGQGAYNTEAFF
TRBV12-5 CASGPGLLDTGELFF
TRBV15 CATSRDPVYGYTF
TRBV2 CASSANGYTF
TRBV7-3 CASSLGGFESPLHF
TRBV6-2/TRBV6-3 CASSYPAGGVKGEQFF
TRBV28 CASSLLSKGYTF
TRBV10-3 CAISEPRTGISYNEQFF
TRBV7-3 CASSSDGNTEAFF
TRBV6-1 CASSELFLSGYTF
TRBV6-6 CASSYRGGQPQHF
TRBV5-5 CASSHGSYTEAFF
TRBV7-2 CASSSRWGNQPQHF
TRBV7-9 CASSLGRTYGYTF
TRBV29-1 CSVEKERDTEAFF
TRBV5-1 CASSSSGISRSYNEQFF
TRBV5-6 CASSWDNAYEQYF
TRBV7-2 CASSSWTGGNEQFF
TRBV29-1 CSVGGTSWEDTQYF
TRBV6-5 CASKVLGNYGYTF
TRBV9 CASSVVGRVQETQYF
TRBV2 CASSDGRGRDWNTEAFF
TRBV5-1 CASSPDRGGTEAFF
TRBV10-3 CAISRGQGTETQYF
TRBV29-1 CSVYKDLNYGYTF
TRBV2 CASRYRESNEKLFF